The 18 T cell receptor beta chains presented below share a single source sample, sequenced in a study of T cells after yellow fever vaccination. TCRdb passed the 5' RACE reads through MiXCR, listing each CDR3 protein once. The sample has around 550,000 distinct CDR3 sequences; approximately 21% are singletons. The specimen was PBMCs, collected 15 days after the yellow fever booster vaccination. The receptors here all came from a man under 40 who received the YFV17D yellow fever vaccine.

The V call is TRBV4-3, the J call TRBJ2-1; tentative D call: TRBD2 (5 bases). From germline, CDR1 is LGHNA and CDR2 YSLEER. The CDR3 sequence is 16 residues long. V was clipped by 4 bases and J by 5 bases, with 18 bases between them. This CDR3 reads CASSRLTGGVHNEQFF. CDR3 sequence (DNA): TGCGCCAGCAGCCGCCTCACCGGAGGTGTTCACAATGAGCAGTTCTTC.

The chain is built from TRBV6-1 and TRBJ2-2; D is perhaps TRBD2 (6 bases). The germline V and J ends were trimmed by 6 bases and 4 bases, with 12 bases remaining between them. The CDR3 extends over 14 amino acids. From germline, CDR1 is MNHNS and CDR2 SASEGT. The CDR3 DNA is TGTGCCAGCAGGGTGACTAGGGGCACCGGGGAGCTGTTTTTT. Its protein is CASRVTRGTGELFF.

The chain uses TRBV10-3 and TRBJ2-5; 7 bases fit TRBD2. Germline loops: CDR1 ENHRY, CDR2 SYGVKD. With 4 bases clipped from V and 5 bases from J, the junction kept 1 base outside the gene matches. The length of the CDR3 is 12 residues. DNA of the CDR3: TGTGCCATCAGTGTGGGGGGGGAGACCCAGTACTTC. Residues: CAISVGGETQYF.

Only a few counts were recorded for this clonotype. The chain uses TRBV7-8 and TRBJ2-6; no firm D call. This CDR3 is 15 amino acids long. Germline V lookup: CDR1 SGHVS, CDR2 FQNEAQ. Trimming removed 2 bases from V and 5 bases from J, with 10 bases in between. The CDR3 DNA is TGTGCCAGCAGCTTAACATCGCCCCGGGCCAACGTCCTGACTTTC. Translating it yields CASSLTSPRANVLTF.

This clonotype came up a few times. The chain has TRBV21-1 and TRBJ2-5; the table names TRBD1, a call not compared with the DNA. TRBV21-1 is noted as a pseudogene. The CDR3 has 17 residues. The CDR3 reads CASSKEERPGGEETQYF. The DNA of the CDR3 is TGTGCCAGCAGCAAAGAAGAGCGGCCAGGGGGGGAAGAGACCCAGTACTTC.

This clonotype was found a few times. The chain couples TRBV7-8 to TRBJ2-5, with D possibly being TRBD1 (5 bases). The V and J ends lost 5 bases and 7 bases respectively, with 14 bases between them. Per the germline V gene, CDR1 is SGHVS and CDR2 is FQNEAQ. The CDR3 is 13 residues long. The CDR3 loop reads CASSRDSDGTQYF. Here the CDR3 DNA reads TGTGCCAGCAGCCGTGACAGTGACGGGACCCAGTACTTC. The complete variable domain, with remaining parts taken from reference TRBV7-8 and TRBJ2-5, reads GAGVSQSPRYKVAKRGQDVALRCDPISGHVSLFWYQQALGQGPEFLTYFQNEAQLDKSGLPSDRFFAERPEGSVSTLKIQRTQQEDSAVYLCASSRDSDGTQYFGPGTRLLVL.

In its sample, this clonotype was seen a few times. V is TRBV7-9 and J is TRBJ2-1; no reliable D call. Germline CDR1 reads SEHNR; CDR2 reads FQNEAQ (reference sequence). CDR3 length: 13 amino acids. The ends were cut back, 5 bases at V and 7 bases at J, with 12 bases in the middle. The CDR3 DNA sequence: TGTGCCAGCAGCCCCGCTGCTAGTAATGAGCAGTTCTTC. Its protein is CASSPAASNEQFF.

The chain is built from TRBV20-1 and TRBJ2-7, with a weak D call TRBD2 (7 bases). CDR1 and CDR2 (germline): DFQATT, SNEGSKA (reference sequence). This CDR3 spans 14 amino acids. Trimming removed 3 bases from V and 2 bases from J, with 14 bases in between. In DNA, the CDR3 is TGCAGTGCTAGGTCGGGGGGCTACGCCTACGAGCAGTACTTC. This translates into CSARSGGYAYEQYF.

This clonotype showed up many times. This sequence joins TRBV3-1 and TRBJ1-1, with D uncertain. Trimming took 0 bases from V and 2 from J, leaving 13 bases between them. The germline gives CDR1 LGHDT, CDR2 YNNKEL (reference sequence). This CDR3 has 16 residues. CDR3 in DNA: TGTGCCAGCAGCCAAGAGCAAGACGCCCACAACACTGAAGCTTTCTTT. Protein product: CASSQEQDAHNTEAFF.

This rearrangement joins TRBV20-1 to TRBJ1-1; maybe TRBD1 (5 bases). The CDR3 has 13 residues. Trimming left V 3 bases short and J 4 bases short, with 12 bases between. Per the germline V gene, CDR1 is DFQATT and CDR2 is SNEGSKA (reference sequence). CDR3: CSASKGYGTEAFF. The CDR3 DNA sequence: TGCAGTGCTAGTAAGGGGTATGGCACTGAAGCTTTCTTT.

Note on this clonotype: One end of the junction varies from germline; a read error may be responsible. The chain combines TRBV10-3 with TRBJ1-3, with a possible D match to TRBD1 (5 bases). Germline V gene data show CDR1 as ENHRY and CDR2 as SYGVKD. The CDR3 runs 14 residues. In DNA form, the CDR3 reads TGTGCCATCTGTGAGGGGACTCCTGGAAACACCATATATTTT. This codes for CAICEGTPGNTIYF.

The V and J genes are TRBV9 and TRBJ1-1; D not resolved. Trimming stripped 4 bases from V and 0 bases from J, with 10 bases between. The V gene's germline CDR1 is SGDLS and CDR2 YYNGEE. The CDR3 spans 14 residues. CDR3 sequence reads: CASSSDDMNTEAFF. The CDR3 region has the DNA TGTGCCAGCAGCTCTGACGATATGAACACTGAAGCTTTCTTT.

This clonotype was seen a handful of times. The chain couples TRBV20-1 to TRBJ2-3; maybe TRBD2 (5 bases). The CDR3 spans 16 residues. Deletions cut 2 bases from V and 2 bases from J, with 17 bases between. Per the germline V gene, CDR1 is DFQATT and CDR2 is SNEGSKA (reference sequence). The CDR3 reads CSARKEGSVNTDTQYF. The CDR3, as DNA: TGCAGTGCTAGAAAAGAAGGTAGCGTAAACACAGATACGCAGTATTTT.

This clonotype has only a few counts. Mismatch with germline at one junction end may stem from a read error. J is TRBJ2-3 and V is TRBV20-1; D is ambiguous. The CDR3 has 13 residues. The germline V gene encodes CDR1 DFQATT and CDR2 SNEGSKA (reference sequence). As DNA, the CDR3 is TGCAGTGTTAGACGCGAAAACACAGATACGCAGTATTTT. This sequence encodes CSVRRENTDTQYF.

The table lists this clonotype with a few counts. The gene calls are TRBV12-3 or TRBV12-4 and TRBJ1-1, with a tentative D call TRBD1 (5 bases). This CDR3 is 14 amino acids long. Trimming cost V 6 bases and J 7 bases, with 18 bases left between them. CDR3 in amino acids: CASRSSGLLGEAFF. The DNA for the CDR3 is TGTGCCAGCAGGTCGTCGGGACTGCTAGGTGAAGCTTTCTTT.

With respect to this clonotype: Since the CDR3 does not end with the conserved phenylalanine or tryptophan, this likely comes from a read error. The chain links TRBV7-9 to TRBJ2-5, with TRBD2 matching over 10 bases. The V gene end was trimmed by 5 bases and the J gene end by 5 bases; junction bases not matched to a gene: 8. The CDR3 consists of 15 residues. Germline V CDR1 and CDR2: SEHNR, FQNEAQ (reference sequence). This chain's CDR3 is CASSPEPSGSETQYS. The CDR3 DNA reads as TGTGCCAGCAGCCCCGAGCCTAGCGGGAGTGAGACCCAGTACTCC.

This chain joins TRBV29-1 and TRBJ2-7, with no clear D. Germline V gene data show CDR1 as SQVTM and CDR2 as ANQGSEA. This CDR3 has 12 amino acids. V was clipped by 1 base and J by 4 bases, with 8 bases between them. The CDR3 coding sequence is TGCAGCGTTGAAGTTCACGGGTACGAGCAGTACTTC. Its translation is CSVEVHGYEQYF.

In this sample, this clonotype turned up a few times. V and J are TRBV28 and TRBJ2-5, with 7 bases aligning to TRBD1. The CDR3 spans 14 residues. Germline assignment: CDR1 MDHEN and CDR2 SYDVKM. V shed 8 bases and J 6 bases; nucleotides not matched to a gene: 12. CDR3 bases: TGTGCCAGCTGGCTCTCTGACAGGGACCAGACCCAGTACTTC. This gives the protein CASWLSDRDQTQYF.